This entry lists 21 T cell receptor beta chains sequenced from one sample in a study of human T cells and chemical hapten exposure. Time point defined: patch test 1, 2 weeks after DPC sensitization. Regarding treatment: therapeutic diphenylcyclopropenone sensitization with weekly scalp DPC. TCRdb itself ran the RACE reads through MiXCR, one entry per CDR3 protein. The sample records around 99,000 distinct CDR3 sequences, 9.5% to 15% being singletons. This sample comprised whole blood, obtained in connection with sensitization to the hapten diphenylcyclopropenone (DPC). These TCRs come from a woman aged 40 to 50 with alopecia areata. Some clones in this sample may be carry-over from other donors' samples.

The rearrangement links TRBV3-1 to TRBJ2-7, with unresolved D. Deletions cut 0 bases from V and 5 bases from J, with 8 bases between. Germline values: CDR1 LGHDT, CDR2 YNNKEL (reference sequence). CDR3 length: 13 amino acids. DNA of the CDR3: TGTGCCAGCAGCCAAGAATCAATCGACGAGCAGTACTTC. This codes for CASSQESIDEQYF.

J is TRBJ2-7 and V is TRBV18; TRBD1 might be the D (6 bases). The CDR3 length is 12 residues. The germline gives CDR1 KGHSH, CDR2 LQKENI. V lost 3 bases, J lost 6 bases, and 9 bases lay in between. The DNA of the CDR3 is TGTGCCAGCTCACCCCAGGGGAGCGAGCAGTACTTC. The encoded protein is CASSPQGSEQYF.

This clonotype appeared many times. The chain links TRBV29-1 to TRBJ2-3; D gene ambiguous. This CDR3 spans 12 amino acids. Germline CDR1 reads SQVTM; CDR2 reads ANQGSEA. The V end was cut by 2 bases, the J end by 2 bases, with 5 bases between. The CDR3 protein is CSVERPTDTQYF. CDR3 coding DNA: TGCAGCGTTGAACGGCCCACAGATACGCAGTATTTT.

This clonotype was detected only a few times. The gene calls are TRBV7-3 and TRBJ1-6; D is unclear. CDR1 and CDR2 (germline): SGHTA, FQGTGA. There are 15 residues in the CDR3. Trimming removed 1 base at V and 8 bases at J, with 12 bases between. CDR3 loop: CASSLMSGRDSPLHF. The CDR3 DNA reads as TGTGCCAGCAGCTTAATGTCCGGGCGGGATTCACCCCTCCACTTT.

This clonotype was counted many times. The gene calls are TRBV20-1 and TRBJ2-7; 8 nucleotides match TRBD1. This CDR3 has 13 amino acids. J was trimmed by 5 bases and V by 3 bases; bases with no gene match: 6. The germline CDR1 and CDR2 sequences are DFQATT and SNEGSKA (reference sequence). The CDR3 region is CSASPDRENEQYF. In nucleotides, the CDR3 is TGCAGTGCTAGCCCGGACAGGGAGAACGAGCAGTACTTC.

Many counts were recorded for this clonotype. The CDR3, as DNA: TGTGCCAGCAGCTTCGGATCATCAGATACGCAGTATTTT. The encoded protein is CASSFGSSDTQYF. The chain links TRBV7-2 to TRBJ2-3; D is unresolved. Trimming removed 3 bases from V and 4 bases from J, with 8 bases in between. CDR3 size: 13 residues. The germline CDR1 and CDR2 sequences are SGHTA and FQGNSA.

This sequence joins TRBV10-2 and TRBJ2-1; possibly TRBD2 for D (6 bases). The V gene lost 5 bases and the J gene lost 7 bases, with 9 bases spanning the gap. From germline, CDR1 is WSHSY and CDR2 SAAADI. The CDR3 has 12 residues. CDR3 amino acids: CASSTSRNEQFF. CDR3 bases: TGCGCCAGCAGTACTAGCCGAAATGAGCAGTTCTTC.

This clonotype was observed a handful of times. The chain links TRBV3-1 to TRBJ1-2; D not certain. The germline V and J ends were trimmed by 0 bases and 8 bases, with 19 bases remaining between them. The CDR3 covers 16 residues. In germline, CDR1 is LGHDT, CDR2 YNNKEL (reference sequence). CDR3 DNA: TGTGCCAGCAGCCAAGATGCGTCGGTCCAGAATGGAGGCTACACCTTC. This gives the protein CASSQDASVQNGGYTF.

There are a few counts of this clonotype. This chain uses TRBV20-1 with TRBJ1-4, with D unresolved. The germline V gene encodes CDR1 DFQATT and CDR2 SNEGSKA (reference sequence). CDR3 length equals 14 residues. Trimming shortened V by 3 bases and J by 0 bases, and 8 bases separated the two germline ends. This CDR3 reads CSASPSATNEKLFF. The CDR3 DNA reads TGCAGTGCTAGCCCCTCAGCAACTAATGAAAAACTGTTTTTT.

Only a few counts were recorded for this clonotype. The chain joins TRBV2 to TRBJ2-2; unclear D gene. Trimming took 1 base from V and 4 from J, leaving 7 bases between them. CDR3 length equals 14 residues. The V gene's germline CDR1 is SNHLY and CDR2 FYNNEI. CDR3 sequence reads: CASSEGDFTGELFF. Here the CDR3 DNA reads TGTGCCAGCAGTGAAGGCGATTTCACCGGGGAGCTGTTTTTT.

This clonotype was seen more than once but under ten times. The chain carries TRBV29-1 and TRBJ2-1; possible D gene TRBD1, 6 bases. The V end was cut by 7 bases, the J end by 5 bases, with 15 bases between. The CDR3 runs 13 residues. Looked up from germline, CDR1 is SQVTM and CDR2 is ANQGSEA. The CDR3 is CSGAQQGNNEQFF. CDR3 in DNA: TGCAGCGGAGCCCAACAGGGAAACAATGAGCAGTTCTTC.

This clonotype has at least ten counts. The genes are TRBV6-2 or TRBV6-3 and TRBJ2-7, with 12 nucleotides matching TRBD2. Trimming removed 4 bases from V and 5 bases from J; junction bases left unmatched: 6. The CDR3 runs to 15 residues. In germline, CDR1 is MNHEY, CDR2 SVGEGT. DNA for the CDR3: TGTGCCAGCAGTTCCCTAAGACTAGCGGGAGACGAGCAGTACTTC. This encodes CASSSLRLAGDEQYF.

The table lists this clonotype with many counts. The genes are TRBV11-1 and TRBJ2-3; D is unclear. The CDR3 loop spans 15 amino acids. Germline V gene sequence: CDR1 SGHAT, CDR2 FQDESV (reference sequence). Trimming left V 7 bases short and J 1 base short, with 15 bases between. The CDR3: CASNPEAYRTDTQYF. In DNA, the CDR3 is TGTGCCAGCAACCCCGAAGCCTACCGCACAGATACGCAGTATTTT.

The chain uses TRBV6-5 and TRBJ2-7; 10 bases are a match to TRBD1. The CDR3 has 13 amino acids. Germline V gene sequence: CDR1 MNHEY, CDR2 SVGAGI. After removal of 6 bases from V and 5 bases from J, the junction contained 4 bases not matched to a gene. Written as DNA, the CDR3 is TGTGCCAGCAGAGAAGACAGGGGGCACGAGCAGTACTTC. Its protein is CASREDRGHEQYF.

This chain uses TRBV3-1 with TRBJ2-3; D gene uncertain. Per germline, CDR1 LGHDT and CDR2 YNNKEL (reference sequence). Trimming removed 3 bases from V and 4 bases from J, with 8 bases in between. The CDR3 covers 13 residues. CDR3 sequence reads: CASSHSWADTQYF. The CDR3 DNA reads as TGTGCCAGCAGCCACTCCTGGGCAGATACGCAGTATTTT.

This clonotype was seen only a few times. The chain couples TRBV3-1 to TRBJ2-7; D not certain. V dropped 3 bases and J dropped 0 bases, with 9 bases sitting between them. The CDR3 runs 14 residues. Germline assignment: CDR1 LGHDT and CDR2 YNNKEL (reference sequence). DNA of the CDR3: TGTGCCAGCAGCCAGGTGAGGAGCTCCTACGAGCAGTACTTC. Residues: CASSQVRSSYEQYF.

This clonotype was counted ten times or more. The V gene is TRBV24-1, the J gene TRBJ2-5, with a possible D match to TRBD2 (5 bases). The ends were cut back, 7 bases at V and 4 bases at J, with 12 bases in the middle. The CDR3 contains 13 residues. Germline loops: CDR1 KGHDR, CDR2 SFDVKD. The CDR3 DNA follows: TGTGCCACCAGGAGCGGCGCCGGAGAGACCCAGTACTTC. Residues: CATRSGAGETQYF.

The chain carries TRBV27 and TRBJ2-7; 7 bases are a match to TRBD1. Per germline, CDR1 MNHEY and CDR2 SMNVEV (reference sequence). The CDR3 covers 13 residues. Trimming at V came to 5 bases and at J to 4 bases, leaving 5 bases not matched to a gene. This CDR3 reads CASSQGTAYEQYF. CDR3 bases: TGTGCCAGCAGTCAGGGGACAGCTTACGAGCAGTACTTC.

In its sample, this clonotype was seen a few times. The J gene is TRBJ2-4, the V gene TRBV28, with D perhaps TRBD1 (6 bases). Germline CDR1 and CDR2: MDHEN and SYDVKM. The CDR3 is made up of 16 amino acids. The V end was cut by 6 bases, the J end by 0 bases, with 15 bases between. The CDR3 DNA is TGTGCCAGCAGCCGAGGACAGCACCTAGCCAAAAACATTCAGTACTTC. Translated: CASSRGQHLAKNIQYF.

The chain has TRBV2 and TRBJ1-2; TRBD1 might be the D (5 bases). This CDR3 has 15 residues. The V gene's germline CDR1 is SNHLY and CDR2 FYNNEI. Trimming removed 5 bases at V and 4 bases at J, with 17 bases between. The CDR3 coding sequence is TGTGCCAGCAGTTCCCAGGGACCGGGCGGCTATGGCTACACCTTC. This translates into CASSSQGPGGYGYTF.

This clonotype came up many times. The chain uses TRBV9 and TRBJ2-2, with 7 bases matching TRBD2. Losses at the gene ends were 3 bases for V and 6 bases for J; bases not matched to a gene: 5. This CDR3 contains 14 residues. In germline, CDR1 is SGDLS, CDR2 YYNGEE. The CDR3: CASSETGGPGELFF. The CDR3 DNA reads TGTGCCAGCAGCGAAACGGGAGGCCCCGGGGAGCTGTTTTTT.